These T cell receptor beta chains were read from a single sample in a study of blood T cell repertoires in COVID-19. The method was immunoSEQ multiplex PCR; TCRdb's version includes in-frame clones alone and lacks a portion of them. The sample holds approximately 470,000 clones, about nine tenths seen once. Sequencing input: PBMCs or T cells enriched from blood (not recorded which). The receptors shown here come from a woman aged 18 to 35 who had recovered from COVID-19. The CDR3 runs from the conserved cysteine through the conserved F or W. D genes are given only for firm matches. A clone size is listed for some rows: how often the clone was seen (once, few, many), or a class if it is expanded.

TRBV30	-	17	TRBJ1-1	-	TGTGCCTGGAGTGATAGGAGTTTGAGGGTGGGAAAAACTGAAGCTTTCTTT	CAWSDRSLRVGKTEAFF
TRBV30	-	12	TRBJ2-5	-	TGTGCCTGCGAGGGGGGGACGGAGACCCAGTACTTC	CACEGGTETQYF
TRBV24-1	-	14	TRBJ2-2	TRBD2	TGTGCCACCAGTGACCCTAGGACTAGCGGGGAGCTGTTTTTT	CATSDPRTSGELFF
TRBV7-2	-	16	TRBJ2-6	-	TGTGCCAGCAGCTTAGGGGAGACTACTGGGGCCAACGTCCTGACTTTC	CASSLGETTGANVLTF
TRBV12-2	-	14	TRBJ2-7	-	TGTGCAAGTCGCTCTATTACGAGAATTAGCGAGCAGTACTTC	CASRSITRISEQYF
TRBV19	-	12	TRBJ1-3	-	TGTGCCAGTAGTATCCTCGGAAACACCATATATTTT	CASSILGNTIYF
TRBV4-1	-	17	TRBJ1-5	-	TGCGCCAGCAGCCAAGAAGGTGGTCGGACAGTCAATCAGCCCCAGCATTTT	CASSQEGGRTVNQPQHF
TRBV19	-	15	TRBJ2-3	-	TGTGCCAGTAGTATAGCAGCCTTAGGAGCGGATACGCAGTATTTT	CASSIAALGADTQYF
TRBV19	few	13	TRBJ1-2	-	TGTGCCAGTAGTGACCGGGGGTCGAATGGCTACACCTTC	CASSDRGSNGYTF
TRBV11-1	-	12	TRBJ2-7	-	TGTGCCAGCAGCCTTAGACAAAGCGAGCAGTACTTC	CASSLRQSEQYF
TRBV18	-	13	TRBJ1-2	TRBD1	TGTGCCAGCTCACTCGACAGGGAGCGTGACTACACCTTC	CASSLDRERDYTF
TRBV5-5	-	9	TRBJ1-1	-	TGTGCCAGCGGGGAGGAATCTTTCTTT	CASGEESFF
TRBV19	-	17	TRBJ2-2	TRBD1	TGTGCCAGTAGTATAGTGGGCGGGACAGGAGACACCGGGGAGCTGTTTTTT	CASSIVGGTGDTGELFF
TRBV19	-	12	TRBJ1-6	-	TGTGCCTCAGGGGACTATAATTCACCCCTCCACTTT	CASGDYNSPLHF
TRBV18	few	15	TRBJ1-1	TRBD1	TGTGCCAGCTCTCGAAGGGACAGGTCCAGTGGTGAAGCTTTCTTT	CASSRRDRSSGEAFF
TRBV5-1	-	14	TRBJ2-1	-	TGCGCCAGCAGCTTAGACAGGTCCTACAATGAGCAGTTCTTC	CASSLDRSYNEQFF
TRBV2	-	13	TRBJ2-1	-	TGTGCCAGCGGAACAGGAGCCTACAATGAGCAGTTCTTC	CASGTGAYNEQFF
TRBV10-3	few	14	TRBJ1-2	TRBD1	TGTGCCATCAGTGGGGACAGGGGGGACTATGGCTACACCTTC	CAISGDRGDYGYTF
TRBV6-5	once	15	TRBJ2-7	TRBD2	TGTGCCAGCAGTTCCTATAGCGGGGGGGCGTACGAGCAGTACTTC	CASSSYSGGAYEQYF
TRBV5-1	-	15	TRBJ2-7	TRBD1	TGCGCCAGCAGTTCTGGGTGGGACAGGGACGGCGAGCAGTACTTC	CASSSGWDRDGEQYF
TRBV9	-	14	TRBJ2-3	-	TGTGCCAGCAGCCGCGGGACAGAGAGAGATACGCAGTATTTT	CASSRGTERDTQYF
TRBV7-3	-	13	TRBJ2-1	-	TGTGCCAGCAGCAGAGCGGCGGGGAATGAGCAGTTCTTC	CASSRAAGNEQFF
TRBV9	-	16	TRBJ1-4	-	TGTGCCAGCAGCGTAGAAACAGGGTTTGCACGGGAAAAACTGTTTTTT	CASSVETGFAREKLFF
TRBV5-6	-	11	TRBJ2-5	-	TGTGCCAGCAGCTCGTTGGAGACCCAGTACTTC	CASSSLETQYF
TRBV25-1	-	14	TRBJ2-3	TRBD1	TGTGCCAGCCGGGACAGGGTGACTCCAGATACGCAGTATTTT	CASRDRVTPDTQYF
TRBV5-1	-	16	TRBJ1-2	TRBD1	TGCGCCAGCAGCCCGACAGGGGGCCCTCTAAACTATGGCTACACCTTC	CASSPTGGPLNYGYTF
TRBV6-4	once	15	TRBJ1-5	TRBD1	TGTGCCAGCAGTGACCCGGGACAGGTTAATCAGCCCCAGCATTTT	CASSDPGQVNQPQHF
TRBV9	-	15	TRBJ2-5	-	TGTGCCAGCAGCGTAGCTGGGGGGGCTGGGGAGACCCAGTACTTC	CASSVAGGAGETQYF
TRBV5-1	-	14	TRBJ2-3	TRBD2	TGCGCCAGCAGAAGCGGGACTGACACAGATACGCAGTATTTT	CASRSGTDTDTQYF
TRBV4-1	-	15	TRBJ2-3	-	TGCGCCAGCAGCCCGTGGGGCGGGGCCACAGATACGCAGTATTTT	CASSPWGGATDTQYF
TRBV21-1	-	18	TRBJ2-7	-	TGTGCCAGCAGCAGTCCGGGACAGCCGATTTTTAACTCCTACGAGCAGTACTTC	CASSSPGQPIFNSYEQYF
TRBV11-3	-	13	TRBJ1-2	TRBD1	TGTGCCGCCAGGGACAGGCTTAACTATGGCTACACCTTC	CAARDRLNYGYTF
TRBV9	-	14	TRBJ2-7	-	TGTGCCAGCAGCCCATGGGACTTCTCCTACGAGCAGTACTTC	CASSPWDFSYEQYF
TRBV19	-	15	TRBJ1-1	TRBD1	TGTGCCAGTACCAGAGGGACAGGGATTAACACTGAAGCTTTCTTT	CASTRGTGINTEAFF
TRBV5-1	-	15	TRBJ2-7	-	TGCGCCAGCAGCTTGGATACGACAGGGACTTTCGAGCAGTACTTC	CASSLDTTGTFEQYF
TRBV4-2	few	17	TRBJ2-2	TRBD2	TGTGCCAGCAGCCAACTGCGGGGGGGCCCGGGCACCGGGGAGCTGTTTTTT	CASSQLRGGPGTGELFF
TRBV6-5	few	11	TRBJ1-2	-	TGTGCCAGCAGAGGGACATCCGGCTACACCTTC	CASRGTSGYTF
TRBV12-5	once	15	TRBJ2-1	TRBD1	TGTGCTAGTGGCCCTGGGACAGGGAGTAAAAATGAGCAGTTCTTC	CASGPGTGSKNEQFF
TRBV28	-	15	TRBJ2-1	-	TGTGCCAGCAGCGTCCGGGACTCCTCTTACAATGAGCAGTTCTTC	CASSVRDSSYNEQFF
TRBV7-3	-	16	TRBJ2-7	-	TGTGCCAGCAGCTTCCCCACCTCGGAGCGTCAGAACGAGCAGTACTTC	CASSFPTSERQNEQYF
TRBV9	-	13	TRBJ2-7	-	TGTGCCAGCAGCGTAGGGCCAGATACCGAGCAGTACTTC	CASSVGPDTEQYF
TRBV11-3	-	13	TRBJ1-1	-	TGTGCCAGCAGCGCGTCCGGGAACACTGAAGCTTTCTTT	CASSASGNTEAFF
TRBV27	-	14	TRBJ1-5	-	TGTGCCAGCAGTTTTTCGGGGGGAGATCAGCCCCAGCATTTT	CASSFSGGDQPQHF
TRBV5-3	few	15	TRBJ1-1	-	TGTGCCAGAAGCCCGGGACCGGGAGGTGACACTGAAGCTTTCTTT	CARSPGPGGDTEAFF
TRBV6-5	-	13	TRBJ1-1	-	TGTGCCAGCATGGGGGGGTCGGACACTGAAGCTTTCTTT	CASMGGSDTEAFF
TRBV24-1	-	16	TRBJ1-3	-	TGTGCCCTCCAAGAGGCGCGGATGAGCTCTGGAAACACCATATATTTT	CALQEARMSSGNTIYF
TRBV5-1	few	16	TRBJ1-3	-	TGCGCCAGCAGTCGAACTAGCTCGGGGTCTGGAAACACCATATATTTT	CASSRTSSGSGNTIYF
TRBV12-3/TRBV12-4	-	13	TRBJ2-3	-	TGTGCCAGCAGGGGGGGACCCGGAGGTACGCAGTATTTT	CASRGGPGGTQYF
TRBV30	once	14	TRBJ1-1	-	TGTGCCTGGAGCCTACAGGGAAGTGGGGCTGAAGCTTTCTTT	CAWSLQGSGAEAFF
TRBV2	-	15	TRBJ1-2	-	TGTGCCAGCAGACAAATTGACAGACCGACCTATGGCTACACCTTC	CASRQIDRPTYGYTF
TRBV4-1	-	15	TRBJ1-3	TRBD1	TGCGCCAGCAGCCAACGCGGACAGGGTGAGAGCACCATATATTTT	CASSQRGQGESTIYF
TRBV6-5	-	14	TRBJ2-7	-	TGTGCCAGCAGTTACCAGGGCAAGTCCTACGAGCAGTACTTC	CASSYQGKSYEQYF
TRBV6-5	-	12	TRBJ1-2	TRBD1	TGTGCCAGCAGTTACGACAGGGTCGGCTACACCTTC	CASSYDRVGYTF
TRBV11-2	-	16	TRBJ2-7	-	TGTGCCAGCAGCCGTAGCTTGGGGCAGAATTCCTACGAGCAGTACTTC	CASSRSLGQNSYEQYF
TRBV28	-	15	TRBJ1-1	-	TGTGCCAGCAGCCACAGGGTTCGGGGGAACACTGAAGCTTTCTTT	CASSHRVRGNTEAFF
TRBV6-1	-	16	TRBJ1-2	-	TGTGCCAGCAGTGAAATCGGAACAGCTTCTAACTATGGCTACACCTTC	CASSEIGTASNYGYTF